Below are 25 T cell receptor beta chains sequenced from a single sample in a study of a mutant IDH1 vaccine in newly diagnosed glioma. These receptors' antigens are unknown. The repertoire was sequenced with immunoSEQ multiplex PCR; TCRdb's copy has only in-frame clones and lacks some. The sample shows roughly 32,000 clones, around 87% of them seen only once. The time point was: week 47, end of study. Doses of 300 ug of mutant IDH1 20-mer peptide were given with topical imiquimod. This specimen was PBMCs, taken from a glioma patient whose treatment included an IDH1 peptide vaccine. Every receptor here comes from a woman aged 30 to 39 with glioma.

The chain couples TRBV7-2 to TRBJ1-1, with TRBD1 as a possible D gene (6 bases). Trimming stripped 3 bases from V and 0 bases from J, with 17 bases between. The CDR3 is 17 residues long. Germline values: CDR1 SGHTA, CDR2 FQGNSA. DNA of the CDR3: TGTGCCAGCAGCTTGCCAACAGGGTTAATAATGAACACTGAAGCTTTCTTT. Encoded protein: CASSLPTGLIMNTEAFF. Full variable domain (outside the CDR3, taken from reference TRBV7-2 and TRBJ1-1): GAGVSQSPSNKVTEKGKDVELRCDPISGHTALYWYRQSLGQGLEFLIYFQGNSAPDKSGLPSDRFSAERTGGSVSTLTIQRTQQEDSAVYLCASSLPTGLIMNTEAFFGQGTRLTVV.

V and J are TRBV12-2 and TRBJ1-1; the DNA was not compared with TRBD1, the D call given in the table. TRBV12-2 is an annotated pseudogene. CDR3 length equals 14 residues. CDR3 amino acids: CASRLDRSDTEAFF. As DNA, the CDR3 is TGTGCAAGTCGCTTGGACAGGTCGGACACTGAAGCTTTCTTT.

The V and J genes are TRBV5-1 and TRBJ2-3; no definite D call. V lost 4 bases, J lost 2 bases, and 14 bases lay in between. The germline V gene has CDR1 SGHRS and CDR2 YFSETQ. The length of the CDR3 is 15 residues. The CDR3 bases are TGCGCCAGCAGCCTCGGTGGATCGAACACAGATACGCAGTATTTT. This sequence encodes CASSLGGSNTDTQYF.

The chain combines TRBV5-1 with TRBJ2-4; 8 bases map to TRBD1. From germline, CDR1 is SGHRS and CDR2 YFSETQ. The trim removed 1 base at V and 8 bases at J, leaving 8 bases unmatched. The CDR3 totals 15 residues. The CDR3 sequence is CASSLPGQGEDIQYF. CDR3 sequence (DNA): TGCGCCAGCAGCTTGCCCGGACAGGGCGAAGACATTCAGTACTTC.

The chain uses TRBV5-1 and TRBJ2-5, with 10 bases fitting TRBD2. The CDR3 extends over 14 amino acids. The J segment lost 6 bases and the V segment lost 2 bases, leaving 4 bases of the junction unmatched. The germline gives CDR1 SGHRS, CDR2 YFSETQ. The CDR3 nucleotides are TGCGCCAGCAGCTTAGGGACTAGCGTGCAGACCCAGTACTTC. Its translation: CASSLGTSVQTQYF.

Only a few counts were recorded for this clone. This sequence joins TRBV19 and TRBJ2-7, with 8 bases lining up with TRBD1. The CDR3 has 14 amino acids. With 10 bases clipped from V and 0 bases from J, the junction kept 8 bases outside the gene matches. Germline-derived CDR1 and CDR2 are LNHDA and SQIVND (reference sequence). The chain's CDR3 is CATTRTGSSYEQYF. The CDR3, as DNA: TGTGCCACCACCAGGACAGGGAGCTCCTACGAGCAGTACTTC.

V gene TRBV15 combines with J gene TRBJ2-2; perhaps D is TRBD1 or TRBD2 (6 bases each). The germline CDR1 and CDR2 sequences are LNHNV and YYDKDF (reference sequence). V lost 0 bases to trimming and J lost 5 bases, with 13 bases between them. The CDR3 extends over 16 amino acids. The CDR3 sequence: CATSRDGGRRTGELFF. The CDR3 DNA reads TGTGCCACCAGCAGAGATGGGGGGCGGAGGACCGGGGAGCTGTTTTTT.

This chain joins TRBV19 and TRBJ1-2, with D unclear. Germline loops: CDR1 LNHDA, CDR2 SQIVND (reference sequence). Trimming stripped 8 bases from V and 8 bases from J, with 18 bases between. The CDR3 spans 13 residues. CDR3 nucleotides: TGTGCCAGTCTCCAGGAGACCAACGCCGGCTACACCTTC. This gives the protein CASLQETNAGYTF.

The V and J genes are TRBV19 and TRBJ2-5; D is perhaps TRBD2 (6 bases). This CDR3 is 13 amino acids long. V was shortened by 6 bases and J by 5 bases, with 13 bases between the two germline ends. Per germline, CDR1 LNHDA and CDR2 SQIVND (reference sequence). DNA of the CDR3: TGTGCCAGTAGGGTTGGGGGGTCGGAGACCCAGTACTTC. The encoded protein is CASRVGGSETQYF.

The chain uses TRBV6-1 and TRBJ1-2; D uncertain. With 6 bases removed from V and 1 base from J, the gap between germline ends came to 6 bases. Per germline, CDR1 MNHNS and CDR2 SASEGT. CDR3 size: 12 residues. CDR3 sequence (DNA): TGTGCCAGCAGGCAGAGTAACTATGGCTACACCTTC. Translation: CASRQSNYGYTF.

The chain links TRBV5-4 to TRBJ1-2; D is perhaps TRBD1 (6 bases). Deletions cut 4 bases from V and 4 bases from J, with 17 bases between. The germline V gene encodes CDR1 SGHNT and CDR2 YYREEE (reference sequence). This CDR3 contains 15 residues. The CDR3 DNA sequence: TGTGCCAGCAGCCCCAACACGGGGGCGATCTATGGCTACACCTTC. It codes for CASSPNTGAIYGYTF.

The rearrangement uses TRBV5-4 and TRBJ2-1; D uncertain. The V gene's germline CDR1 is SGHNT and CDR2 YYREEE (reference sequence). CDR3 length: 12 residues. V dropped 2 bases and J dropped 7 bases, with 7 bases sitting between them. The CDR3 bases are TGTGCCAGCAGCTTCTTATTAAATGAGCAGTTCTTC. Translation gives CASSFLLNEQFF.

The chain links TRBV6-5 to TRBJ2-2, with D maybe TRBD1 (6 bases). Looked up from germline, CDR1 is MNHEY and CDR2 is SVGAGI. V was pared by 2 bases and J by 7 bases, with 11 bases between. This CDR3 is 14 amino acids long. DNA for the CDR3: TGTGCCAGCAGTTACGGGGCAGGGGTCGGGGAGCTGTTTTTT. This gives the protein CASSYGAGVGELFF.

Here the CDR3 DNA reads TGTGCCAGCAGCACCACAGCGGGGGGGGTCTACGAGCAGTACTTC. The encoded protein is CASSTTAGGVYEQYF. V gene TRBV7-2 combines with J gene TRBJ2-7, with 10 bases lining up with TRBD2. With 5 bases clipped from V and 3 bases from J, the junction kept 7 bases outside the gene matches. Germline V gene lookup returns CDR1 SGHTA and CDR2 FQGNSA. The CDR3 spans 15 residues.

The rearrangement joins TRBV2 to TRBJ1-1; D remains unclear. The V and J ends lost 6 bases and 13 bases respectively, with 15 bases between them. CDR3 length equals 11 residues. The germline V gene encodes CDR1 SNHLY and CDR2 FYNNEI. CDR3 coding DNA: TGTGCCAGCAGACAGAGCACACTGGATTTCTTT. Encoded protein: CASRQSTLDFF. Drawing the rest from reference TRBV2 and TRBJ1-1, the complete variable domain is EPEVTQTPSHQVTQMGQEVILRCVPISNHLYFYWYRQILGQKVEFLVSFYNNEISEKSEIFDDQFSVERPDGSNFTLKIRSTKLEDSAMYFCASRQSTLDFFGQGTRLTVV.

This clone appeared a single time. As DNA, the CDR3 is TGCGCCAGCAGCCAAGATCTGGGGCAGGCAGAAGCTTTCTTT. Translation gives CASSQDLGQAEAFF. The rearrangement joins TRBV4-1 to TRBJ1-1; D is possibly TRBD1 (5 bases). The V end was cut by 0 bases, the J end by 8 bases, with 13 bases between. The CDR3 runs 14 residues. Germline CDR1 and CDR2: MGHRA and YSYEKL.

The chain is built from TRBV18 and TRBJ1-5; D gene ambiguous. V lost 2 bases, J lost 2 bases, and 10 bases lay in between. The CDR3 covers 15 residues. The germline gives CDR1 KGHSH, CDR2 LQKENI. The CDR3 protein is CASSPKGRGNQPQHF. The CDR3 coding sequence is TGTGCCAGCTCACCAAAGGGTAGGGGCAATCAGCCCCAGCATTTT.

The gene calls are TRBV7-2 and TRBJ1-2; no clear D. Germline lookup yields CDR1 SGHTA and CDR2 FQGNSA. There are 13 residues in the CDR3. V was cut by 6 bases and J by 8 bases, with 16 bases left in between. CDR3: CASSPGGFKGYTF. DNA for the CDR3: TGTGCCAGCAGTCCCGGTGGGTTTAAGGGCTACACCTTC. Full variable domain (rest looked up from reference TRBV7-2 and TRBJ1-2): GAGVSQSPSNKVTEKGKDVELRCDPISGHTALYWYRQSLGQGLEFLIYFQGNSAPDKSGLPSDRFSAERTGGSVSTLTIQRTQQEDSAVYLCASSPGGFKGYTFGSGTRLTVV.

This clone was seen more than once but under ten times. The chain uses TRBV10-3 and TRBJ1-1; D unclear. Trimming shortened V by 6 bases and J by 5 bases, and 7 bases separated the two germline ends. CDR1 is ENHRY, CDR2 SYGVKD, per germline. The CDR3 sequence is 11 residues long. For the CDR3, the DNA is TGTGCCATCAGGGTTGGGACTGAAGCTTTCTTT. Translating gives CAIRVGTEAFF.

This chain links TRBV7-9 with TRBJ1-1; perhaps TRBD1 as D (6 bases). V shed 5 bases and J shed 1 base, with 14 bases lying between them. Germline CDR1 SEHNR, CDR2 FQNEAQ (reference sequence). The CDR3 loop spans 15 amino acids. CDR3 nucleotide sequence: TGTGCCAGCAGCGGGGGTACAGGGCGGAACACTGAAGCTTTCTTT. It translates to CASSGGTGRNTEAFF.

Worth noting for this clone: The sample holds other DNA sequences that translate to the same CDR3. The chain recombines TRBV5-6 with TRBJ2-5; D remains unclear. The germline V and J ends were trimmed by 0 bases and 2 bases, with 5 bases remaining between them. CDR3 length: 13 residues. Germline-derived CDR1 and CDR2 are SGHDT and YYEEEE. As DNA, the CDR3 is TGTGCCAGCAGCTTGGCGTCGCAAGAGACCCAGTACTTC. It codes for CASSLASQETQYF. The full variable domain, its missing parts supplied by reference TRBV5-6 and TRBJ2-5, is DAGVTQSPTHLIKTRGQQVTLRCSPKSGHDTVSWYQQALGQGPQFIFQYYEEEERQRGNFPDRFSGHQFPNYSSELNVNALLLGDSALYLCASSLASQETQYFGPGTRLLVL.

This CDR3 is CASGLVLGQDLDSPLHF. DNA for the CDR3: TGTGCTAGTGGTTTGGTACTCGGACAGGATCTGGATTCACCCCTCCACTTT. V gene TRBV12-5 combines with J gene TRBJ1-6; TRBD1 matches 7 bases. The CDR3 length is 17 residues. Looked up from germline, CDR1 is LGHNT and CDR2 is FRNRAP. Trimming removed 0 bases from V and 8 bases from J; junction bases left unmatched: 10.

The chain couples TRBV6-5 to TRBJ1-6; D is possibly TRBD1 (5 bases). Germline V gene lookup returns CDR1 MNHEY and CDR2 SVGAGI. V was cut by 0 bases and J by 3 bases, with 9 bases left in between. The CDR3 runs to 16 residues. CDR3 sequence: CASSYSRDRYNSPLHF. The CDR3 DNA is TGTGCCAGCAGTTACTCGAGGGACCGCTATAATTCACCCCTCCACTTT.

This clone was counted a single time. V is TRBV6-1 and J is TRBJ2-7; TRBD2 matches 7 bases. CDR3 size: 14 residues. Germline V gene lookup returns CDR1 MNHNS and CDR2 SASEGT. With 6 bases clipped from V and 6 bases from J, the junction kept 11 bases outside the gene matches. In nucleotides, the CDR3 is TGTGCCAGCAGCGCCGGGACTATTTTAACCGAGCAGTACTTC. Its translation is CASSAGTILTEQYF.

The J gene is TRBJ2-1, the V gene TRBV30, with 9 bases matching TRBD2. This CDR3 contains 12 residues. V gave up 5 bases and J gave up 6 bases; unmatched junction bases: 2. The germline V gene has CDR1 GTSNPN and CDR2 SVGIG (reference sequence). For the CDR3, the DNA is TGTGCCTGGGGTAGCGGGGGCAATGAGCAGTTCTTC. Residues: CAWGSGGNEQFF.